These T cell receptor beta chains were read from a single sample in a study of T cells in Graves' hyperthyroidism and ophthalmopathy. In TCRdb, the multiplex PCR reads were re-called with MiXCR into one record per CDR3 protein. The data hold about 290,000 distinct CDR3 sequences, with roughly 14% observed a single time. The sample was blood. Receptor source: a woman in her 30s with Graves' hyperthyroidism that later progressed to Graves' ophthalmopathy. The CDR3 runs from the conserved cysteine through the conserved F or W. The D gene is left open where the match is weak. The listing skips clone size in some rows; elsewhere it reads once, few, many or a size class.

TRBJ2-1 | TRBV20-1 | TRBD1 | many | CSATHPGQGTDNEQFF | TGCAGTGCTACTCACCCGGGACAGGGGACGGACAATGAGCAGTTCTTC
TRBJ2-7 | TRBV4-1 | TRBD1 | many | CASSQGSGTGGHEQYF | TGCGCCAGCAGCCAAGGGTCTGGGACAGGGGGCCACGAGCAGTACTTC
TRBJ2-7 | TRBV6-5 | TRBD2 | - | CASSYVAGGAFEQYF | TGTGCCAGCAGTTACGTGGCGGGGGGTGCTTTTGAGCAGTACTTC
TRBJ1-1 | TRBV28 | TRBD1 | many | CASSWTGGETEAFF | TGTGCCAGCAGCTGGACAGGGGGCGAAACTGAAGCTTTCTTT
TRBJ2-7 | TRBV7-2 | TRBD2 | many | CAGGELGYEQYF | TGTGCCGGGGGGGAGCTGGGGTACGAGCAGTACTTC
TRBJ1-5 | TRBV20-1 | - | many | CSARPSSLNQPQHF | TGCAGTGCCCGGCCGTCCAGTCTTAATCAGCCCCAGCATTTT
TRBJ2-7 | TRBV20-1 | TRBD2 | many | CSARGLFGLAGDSSYEQYF | TGCAGTGCTAGAGGTCTTTTCGGACTAGCGGGAGACTCCTCCTACGAGCAGTACTTC
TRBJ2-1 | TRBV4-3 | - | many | CASSQLLGLDEQFF | TGCGCCAGCAGCCAACTCCTCGGGCTCGATGAGCAGTTCTTC
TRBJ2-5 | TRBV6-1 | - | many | CASRTGTQVWETQYF | TGTGCCAGCAGGACCGGGACACAGGTTTGGGAGACCCAGTACTTC
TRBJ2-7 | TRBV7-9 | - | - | CASSPPPPVESYEQYF | TGTGCCAGCAGCCCACCCCCTCCGGTCGAGTCCTACGAGCAGTACTTC
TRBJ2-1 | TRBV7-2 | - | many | CASSLSLDSYNEQFF | TGTGCCAGCAGCTTAAGTTTAGACTCCTACAATGAGCAGTTCTTC
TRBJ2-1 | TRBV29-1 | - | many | CSGSQFDEQFF | TGCAGCGGGTCTCAATTCGATGAGCAGTTCTTC
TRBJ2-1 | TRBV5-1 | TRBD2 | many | CASSLGAGEWNEQFF | TGCGCCAGCAGCTTGGGAGCGGGAGAATGGAATGAGCAGTTCTTC
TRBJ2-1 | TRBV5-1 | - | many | CASSLKLNNEQFF | TGCGCCAGCAGCCTTAAGCTAAACAATGAGCAGTTCTTC
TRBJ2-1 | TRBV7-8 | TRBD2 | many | CASSLTWEGGKENEQFF | TGTGCCAGCAGCTTAACATGGGAGGGCGGGAAGGAAAATGAGCAGTTCTTC
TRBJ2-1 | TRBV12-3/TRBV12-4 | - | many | CASSGAVQRANNEQFF | TGTGCCAGCAGTGGGGCGGTTCAGCGGGCCAACAATGAGCAGTTCTTC
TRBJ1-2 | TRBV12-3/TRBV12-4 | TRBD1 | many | CASSSQGYGYTF | TGTGCCAGCAGTTCACAGGGGTATGGCTACACCTTC
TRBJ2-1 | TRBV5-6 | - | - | CASRFGGWDYNEQFF | TGTGCCAGCAGATTTGGGGGGTGGGACTACAATGAGCAGTTCTTC
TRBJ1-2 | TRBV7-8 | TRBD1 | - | CASSARDSIFYGYTF | TGTGCCAGCAGCGCCCGGGACAGCATTTTCTATGGCTACACCTTC
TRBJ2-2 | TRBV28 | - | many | CASSFGSNTGELFF | TGTGCCAGCAGTTTCGGCTCAAACACCGGGGAGCTGTTTTTT
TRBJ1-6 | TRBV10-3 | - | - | CAINGRPGFDSPLHF | TGTGCCATCAACGGAAGACCTGGGTTCGATTCACCCCTCCACTTT
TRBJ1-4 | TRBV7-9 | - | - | CASSTGQPTNEKLFF | TGTGCCAGCAGCACCGGACAGCCAACTAATGAAAAACTGTTTTTT
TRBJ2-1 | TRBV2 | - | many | CASSGVVRDTRNEQFF | TGTGCCAGCAGTGGGGTTGTCCGGGACACCCGCAATGAGCAGTTCTTC
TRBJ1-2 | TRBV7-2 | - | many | CASSLQGGTIIGYTF | TGTGCCAGCAGCTTACAGGGCGGAACAATAATTGGCTACACCTTC
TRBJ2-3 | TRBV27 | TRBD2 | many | CASNTGTTPDTQYF | TGTGCCAGCAACACCGGGACTACACCAGATACGCAGTATTTT
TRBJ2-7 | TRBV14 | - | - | CASSQDVGRAYEQYF | TGTGCCAGCAGCCAAGATGTCGGCAGGGCTTACGAGCAGTACTTC
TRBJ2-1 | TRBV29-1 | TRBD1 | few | CSVVTGMQFF | TGCAGCGTTGTGACAGGGATGCAGTTCTTC
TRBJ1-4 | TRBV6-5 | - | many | CASSSRGGLNEKLFF | TGTGCCAGCAGTTCTAGAGGGGGACTTAATGAAAAACTGTTTTTT
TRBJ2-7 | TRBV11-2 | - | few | CASSLDTREQYF | TGTGCCAGCAGCTTAGACACCCGTGAGCAGTACTTC
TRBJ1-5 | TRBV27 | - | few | CASILRGSGDQPQHF | TGTGCCAGCATACTAAGGGGGTCAGGGGATCAGCCCCAGCATTTT
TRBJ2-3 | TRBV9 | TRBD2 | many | CASSVMTSGSADTQYF | TGTGCCAGCAGCGTGATGACTAGCGGGAGTGCAGATACGCAGTATTTT
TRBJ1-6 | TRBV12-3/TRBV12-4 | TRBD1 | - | CASRYGTGGNSPLHF | TGTGCCAGCAGGTACGGGACAGGGGGGAATTCACCCCTCCACTTT
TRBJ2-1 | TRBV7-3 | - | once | CASSELVGPHNEQFF | TGTGCCAGCAGCGAGCTAGTGGGACCCCACAATGAGCAGTTCTTC
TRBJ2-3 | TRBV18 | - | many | CASSSRTGATDTQYF | TGTGCCAGCTCATCCAGGACTGGAGCCACAGATACGCAGTATTTT
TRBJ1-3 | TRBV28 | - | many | CASNPPGGRLNTIYF | TGTGCCAGCAACCCCCCCGGGGGGCGGTTGAACACCATATATTTT
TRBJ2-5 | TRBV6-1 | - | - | CASSEFGREYF | TGTGCCAGCAGTGAATTTGGCAGGGAGTACTTC
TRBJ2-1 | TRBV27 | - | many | CASSRYNEQFF | TGTGCCAGCAGTCGTTACAATGAGCAGTTCTTC
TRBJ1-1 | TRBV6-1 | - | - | CASSRTGYSTEAFF | TGTGCCAGCAGCCGAACTGGGTATTCCACTGAAGCTTTCTTT
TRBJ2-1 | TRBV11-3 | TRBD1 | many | CASSLTGWNNEQFF | TGTGCCAGCAGCTTGACAGGGTGGAACAATGAGCAGTTCTTC
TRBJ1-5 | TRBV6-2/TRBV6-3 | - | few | CASSYSSSDSYQPQHF | TGTGCCAGCAGTTACTCTTCCTCGGACAGCTATCAGCCCCAGCATTTT
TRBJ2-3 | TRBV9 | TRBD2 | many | CASSVGTSGLDTQYF | TGTGCCAGCAGCGTCGGGACTAGCGGGCTAGATACGCAGTATTTT
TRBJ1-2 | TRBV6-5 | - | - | CASSPPTSAGRYGYTF | TGTGCCAGCAGCCCACCCACTTCGGCAGGGCGATATGGCTACACCTTC
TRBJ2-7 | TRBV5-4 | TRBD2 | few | CASSLAKTGTSGRNVEQYF | TGTGCCAGCAGCTTGGCGAAAACCGGGACTAGCGGGAGGAACGTCGAGCAGTACTTC